One sample yielded the 2 T cell receptor beta chains listed below, sequenced in a study of blood T cell repertoires in COVID-19. Here immunoSEQ multiplex PCR was the method, and the copy in TCRdb shows in-frame clones only, minus some. The data show under 200,000 clones, around 86% seen once. The sequencing input was peripheral blood. Receptor source: a man between 18 and 29 years old with acute or convalescent COVID-19.

This clone was counted once. The chain combines TRBV5-1 with TRBJ1-2; 10 positions match TRBD1. With V trimmed by 4 bases and J by 8 bases, 5 bases remained unmatched. In germline, CDR1 is SGHRS, CDR2 YFSETQ. This CDR3 contains 13 residues. The CDR3 nucleotides read TGCGCCAGCAGCGCAGGGACAGGGGACGGCTACACCTTC. As protein: CASSAGTGDGYTF.

The chain combines TRBV28 with TRBJ1-2; 12 bases are shared with TRBD1. This CDR3 spans 14 amino acids. The germline gives CDR1 MDHEN, CDR2 SYDVKM. J gave up 7 bases and V 4 bases, and 4 bases lay outside the gene matches. The CDR3 is CASSSGQGAFGYTF. The CDR3, as DNA: TGTGCCAGCAGTTCGGGACAGGGGGCGTTTGGCTACACCTTC.